This T cell receptor beta chain was found in a study of T cells in Graves' hyperthyroidism and ophthalmopathy. The CDR3 has 12 residues. Trimming left V 7 bases short and J 0 bases short, with 6 bases between. Germline CDR1 and CDR2: MNHEY and SVGAGI. Study-wide findings and caveats: Most thyroid-expanded clonotypes above 0.001 were also found in blood.

Concerning this clonotype itself: The antigen remains undetermined.

Template material for amplifying TCR beta CDR3 regions consisted of RNA transcripts. Initially, a first-round RT-PCR of the TCR CDR3 employed the HTBI primer set. TCRdb processed the multiplex PCR reads anew with MiXCR; each CDR3 protein has one entry. The sample has about 520,000 distinct CDR3 sequences; approximately 25% are singletons. Sequencing input: blood. The receptor comes from a woman aged 30 to 39 with Graves' ophthalmopathy. The V call is TRBV6-5, the J call TRBJ2-5, with D perhaps matching TRBD1 (5 bases). The CDR3 loop is CASTGYQETQYF. CDR3 sequence (DNA): TGTGCCAGCACAGGGTACCAAGAGACCCAGTACTTC.